This T cell receptor beta chain was documented in a study of control samples from healthy donors and cancer patients (dated by TCRdb to about 2020). Turning to this clone: It has no known antigen specificity. No per-base quality is available; no much larger clone lies one base away.

V is pruned by 5 bases and J by 6 bases, leaving 16 bases of the junction without a gene match. The CDR3 goes from the cysteine to the phenylalanine over 17 residues. Only CDR3 DNA is held: 51 bases, read in frame from base 1. The germline V gene (reference sequence) sets CDR1 to LNHDA and CDR2 to SQIVND. Receptor libraries were prepared by the immunoSEQ multiplex PCR assay. TCRdb re-hosts the immuneACCESS table, in-frame sequences only. Its copies lack some clones; in the studies checked, an unresolved V gene accounts for under half of them, and the cause for the rest is not known. The sample contains 40,000 or so clones, 80% to 90% of them found a single time. In total, the top ten clones hold approximately 21% of the sample.

The chain is encoded by TRBV19 joined to TRBJ2-1; 7 bases in the junction line up with TRBD2. The sequenced sample consisted of PBMCs. This TCR was recovered from an older woman with lung cancer. The CDR3 protein: CASSLVLSGRSGNEQFF. The DNA sequence is as follows: TGTGCCAGTAGTCTTGTCTTGTCCGGGAGGTCAGGCAATGAGCAGTTCTTC.